The TCR beta chain described here comes from a study of blood T cell repertoires in COVID-19. Study background: Some COVID-19 samples were acute and others convalescent; all came from the United States, Italy and Spain. T cells, B-cell-depleted T cells, or PBMCs provided the cDNA or gDNA that served as material.

Original methodology: Estimation of nucleated cell counts relied on the amplification of reference gene primers. Profiling relied on immunoSEQ multiplex PCR, and the TCRdb table lists in-frame clones only, not all of them. V, J and clone size are those of that table, while D and trimming were read from the DNA. The sample has roughly 90,000 clones, roughly 84% seen once; the top ten hold approximately 34%. Germline V lookup: CDR1 LGHDT, CDR2 YNNKEL (reference sequence). The V and J ends lost 4 bases and 6 bases, in that order; junction bases with no gene match: 4. The length of the CDR3 is 13 residues.

This chain connects TRBV3-1 (or the pseudogene TRBV3-2) to TRBJ2-3; TRBD2 matches at 7 bases. Sequenced input: peripheral blood. The origin of this receptor is a woman over 75 with active or convalescent COVID-19. The CDR3 region is CASSPLAADTQYF. DNA for the CDR3: TGTGCCAGCAGCCCCCTAGCGGCGGATACGCAGTATTTT.